The rows below give T cell receptor beta chains drawn from one sample of a study of T cell changes during pregnancy in multiple sclerosis. Only in-frame clones appear in the TCRdb table, and some are missing; sequencing was by immunoSEQ multiplex PCR. Among 75,000 to 95,000 clones listed, about 92% were seen once. The sample consisted of peripheral blood, taken in the first trimester of pregnancy. These receptor sequences come from a female donor with multiple sclerosis, enrolled in a pregnancy study. The CDR3 runs from the conserved cysteine through the conserved F or W. The order of the fields is clone size, V gene, D gene, J gene, CDR3 DNA, CDR3 protein. The D gene is left open where the match is weak. Rows give clone size only sometimes, using once, few, many, or a class for an expanded clone.

size: -
V: TRBV5-1
D: -
J: TRBJ2-3
DNA: TGCGCCAGCAGCGTGGGGAGGATCCTTAGCACAGATACGCAGTATTTT
CDR3: CASSVGRILSTDTQYF

size: -
V: TRBV11-2
D: -
J: TRBJ1-1
DNA: TGTGCCAGCAGCTTTACGGGGGGCACTGAAGCTTTCTTT
CDR3: CASSFTGGTEAFF

size: -
V: TRBV11-2
D: TRBD1
J: TRBJ1-1
DNA: TGTGCCAGCAGCTCCTACACAGGGGCAGGGGACACTGAAGCTTTCTTT
CDR3: CASSSYTGAGDTEAFF

size: -
V: TRBV7-9
D: -
J: TRBJ2-7
DNA: TGTGCCAGCAGCTTCGCCAGGGCGGACGAGCAGTACTTC
CDR3: CASSFARADEQYF

size: -
V: TRBV5-4
D: TRBD2
J: TRBJ2-2
DNA: TGTGCCAGCAGCCGAAGCGGGAGAGGGAGAACCGGGGAGCTGTTTTTT
CDR3: CASSRSGRGRTGELFF

size: few
V: TRBV10-3
D: TRBD1
J: TRBJ1-1
DNA: TGTGCCATCAGCAACCACAGGGGGCCTTTGAACACTGAAGCTTTCTTT
CDR3: CAISNHRGPLNTEAFF

size: -
V: TRBV28
D: -
J: TRBJ1-5
DNA: TGTGCCAGCAGTTTGTCCGGTAGCAATCAGCCCCAGCATTTT
CDR3: CASSLSGSNQPQHF

size: -
V: TRBV2
D: -
J: TRBJ2-3
DNA: TGTGCCAGCCGGGATGCGGTTATCACAGATACGCAGTATTTT
CDR3: CASRDAVITDTQYF

size: -
V: TRBV7-2
D: TRBD1
J: TRBJ2-2
DNA: TGTGCCAGCACCTCCGGGACAGGGAACACCGGGGAGCTGTTTTTT
CDR3: CASTSGTGNTGELFF

size: -
V: TRBV5-1
D: -
J: TRBJ2-1
DNA: TGCGCCAGCAGCCGGGCAGCCCTACTAGGCCCTCCATACAATGAGCAGTTCTTC
CDR3: CASSRAALLGPPYNEQFF

size: -
V: TRBV9
D: TRBD2
J: TRBJ2-3
DNA: TGTGCCAGCAGCGACCGCCTAGCGGGGCTAACAGATACGCAGTATTTT
CDR3: CASSDRLAGLTDTQYF

size: -
V: TRBV5-1
D: TRBD1
J: TRBJ2-1
DNA: TGCGCCAGCAGCTTGGGCGGACAGGGGTACTACAATGAGCAGTTCTTC
CDR3: CASSLGGQGYYNEQFF

size: -
V: TRBV27
D: -
J: TRBJ1-1
DNA: TGTGCCAGCAGTTTAAATCCCACAGGCCTGAACACTGAAGCTTTCTTT
CDR3: CASSLNPTGLNTEAFF

size: -
V: TRBV7-6
D: TRBD2
J: TRBJ2-7
DNA: TGTGCCAGCAGCTCGGTAAGGACTAGCGGGGACTACGAGCAGTACTTC
CDR3: CASSSVRTSGDYEQYF

size: -
V: TRBV27
D: -
J: TRBJ1-4
DNA: TGTGCCAGCAGGAGGTGGGGGGGGATGAATGAAAAACTGTTTTTT
CDR3: CASRRWGGMNEKLFF

size: -
V: TRBV5-1
D: TRBD1
J: TRBJ2-1
DNA: TGCGCCAGCAGCCGGACAGGTAGCTCCTACAATGAGCAGTTCTTC
CDR3: CASSRTGSSYNEQFF

size: -
V: TRBV19
D: TRBD1
J: TRBJ1-2
DNA: TGTGCCAGTAGTCCTCGGGACAGGCCTTATGGCTACACCTTC
CDR3: CASSPRDRPYGYTF

size: -
V: TRBV7-2
D: -
J: TRBJ2-7
DNA: TGTGCCAGCAGCTCCCTCTACGAGCAGTACTTC
CDR3: CASSSLYEQYF

size: -
V: TRBV29-1
D: -
J: TRBJ2-7
DNA: TGCAGCGTTCCTGACCGGGACACCGGGAACGAGCAGTACTTC
CDR3: CSVPDRDTGNEQYF

size: -
V: TRBV6-5
D: TRBD2
J: TRBJ2-2
DNA: TGTGCCAGCAGCCTAGCGGGAGGGCCCACCGGGGAGCTGTTTTTT
CDR3: CASSLAGGPTGELFF

size: few
V: TRBV28
D: TRBD1
J: TRBJ1-1
DNA: TGTGCCAGCAGTTTATGGGACAGGGTAGTGCACACTGAAGCTTTCTTT
CDR3: CASSLWDRVVHTEAFF

size: -
V: TRBV5-4
D: -
J: TRBJ2-3
DNA: TGTGCCAGCAGCTCAGGGTTCCTCGGCACAGATACGCAGTATTTT
CDR3: CASSSGFLGTDTQYF

size: -
V: TRBV6-1
D: -
J: TRBJ2-7
DNA: TGTGCCACCGCGACAGGTCTCTCCTACGAGCAGTACTTC
CDR3: CATATGLSYEQYF

size: -
V: TRBV6-1
D: -
J: TRBJ1-1
DNA: TGTGCCACCCTAGGCCGATCTGAAGCTTTCTTT
CDR3: CATLGRSEAFF

size: -
V: TRBV2
D: -
J: TRBJ1-5
DNA: TGTGCCAGCAGTGACGGGGTGTATCAGCCCCAGCATTTT
CDR3: CASSDGVYQPQHF

size: -
V: TRBV2
D: TRBD1
J: TRBJ1-5
DNA: TGTGCCAGCAGTACCGGACAGGGCAATCAGCCCCAGCATTTT
CDR3: CASSTGQGNQPQHF

size: -
V: TRBV19
D: -
J: TRBJ1-1
DNA: TGTGCCAGTCGGATTCCCCTCGGGAAAAGGGCGGTGGAAACTGAAGCTTTCTTT
CDR3: CASRIPLGKRAVETEAFF

size: -
V: TRBV7-2
D: -
J: TRBJ2-5
DNA: TGTGCCAGCAGCTTAGTAGCTGCGGGAGAGACCCAGTACTTC
CDR3: CASSLVAAGETQYF

size: -
V: TRBV28
D: -
J: TRBJ2-5
DNA: TGTGCCAGCAGTTCTAGGGGCGGCCACTTGGGGCAAGAGACCCAGTACTTC
CDR3: CASSSRGGHLGQETQYF

size: -
V: TRBV7-3
D: TRBD1
J: TRBJ2-5
DNA: TGTGCCAGCAGCTTAAGGACAGGCGGGGAGACCCAGTACTTC
CDR3: CASSLRTGGETQYF

size: -
V: TRBV27
D: TRBD2
J: TRBJ2-1
DNA: TGTGCCAGCAGTATAGCGGGAGGGCCGGGAAATGAGCAGTTCTTC
CDR3: CASSIAGGPGNEQFF

size: -
V: TRBV30
D: -
J: TRBJ2-7
DNA: TGTGCCTGGGACCGGAGGGTTTCCCGGTACGAGCAGTACTTC
CDR3: CAWDRRVSRYEQYF